A selection of T cell receptor beta chains follows, all from one sample in a study of cytomegalovirus exposure and HLA in healthy donors. Using immunoSEQ multiplex PCR, the repertoire was profiled, and TCRdb retains in-frame clones only, with some absent. Of roughly 120,000 clones listed, 65% to 90% were seen once; the top ten hold about 3.9%. Sequenced material: PBMCs. These receptors were taken from a woman aged 25-40 years in good health and CMV-seronegative. The CDR3 runs from the conserved cysteine through the conserved F or W. The order of the fields is V gene, J gene, D gene, CDR3 protein. The D gene is left open where the match is weak.

TRBV4-1	TRBJ2-5	-	CASSQDRLVGETQYF
TRBV14	TRBJ2-3	-	CASSQPGVDTQYF
TRBV28	TRBJ2-1	TRBD2	CASSRGLAGMYNEQFF
TRBV6-4	TRBJ2-3	TRBD2	CASSVLAGGEDTQYF
TRBV6-5	TRBJ2-2	-	CASSDLRGGGELFF
TRBV7-9	TRBJ1-5	-	CSSSLTAGLGDQPQHF
TRBV19	TRBJ2-2	-	CASSMRDTGELFF
TRBV28	TRBJ2-4	-	CASSLGRVVTKNIQYF
TRBV5-1	TRBJ2-7	TRBD1	CASGPGQGYEQYF
TRBV7-7	TRBJ1-1	-	CAIPRWALEAFF
TRBV6-5	TRBJ1-2	TRBD1	CASRQGPDYGYTF
TRBV9	TRBJ2-3	TRBD2	CASSTPVLLAGDTDTQYF
TRBV30	TRBJ2-3	-	CAWSGVPRTDTQYF
TRBV2	TRBJ2-1	TRBD2	CASSNGGTSLNEQFF
TRBV28	TRBJ2-1	TRBD2	CASKYAGTSGRAEQFF
TRBV7-8	TRBJ2-1	TRBD2	CASSSTSGSRDEQFF
TRBV13	TRBJ1-5	TRBD1	CASSFGGGAWNQPQHF
TRBV2	TRBJ2-4	-	CASSENRDGKNIQYF
TRBV28	TRBJ1-1	TRBD1	CATWDSMNTEAFF
TRBV6-5	TRBJ2-1	-	CASRQTSLPTNEQFF
TRBV28	TRBJ2-1	-	CASSDTLSRQFF
TRBV15	TRBJ2-5	-	CATSRDQKTQYF
TRBV27	TRBJ2-7	-	CASSFSGGPYEQYF
TRBV6-1	TRBJ2-1	-	CASTSTLGGGREQFF
TRBV30	TRBJ2-3	-	CAWSVGSRNTDTQYF
TRBV27	TRBJ2-5	TRBD2	CASSLAGARETQYF
TRBV5-1	TRBJ2-7	TRBD1	CASSSGTGGNYEQYF
TRBV27	TRBJ2-1	TRBD1	CASSRKDRLNEQFF
TRBV5-1	TRBJ2-1	TRBD2	CASSLTSGSPNEQFF
TRBV28	TRBJ2-1	TRBD2	CASSTIAGTSGRNEQFF
TRBV28	TRBJ1-5	TRBD1	CASSPSGQASLYSNQPQHF
TRBV9	TRBJ2-1	TRBD2	CASSVRLAGGSEQFF
TRBV19	TRBJ1-6	-	CASSIGSNNSPLHF
TRBV27	TRBJ2-2	-	CASSFELDAGELFF
TRBV7-2	TRBJ2-7	TRBD1	CASSLGQGAGEQYF
TRBV6-1	TRBJ2-5	TRBD2	CASSLWGGQETQYF
TRBV18	TRBJ1-5	-	CASSPRGAIGNQPQHF
TRBV30	TRBJ2-7	-	CAWTLPGARMEYEQYF
TRBV28	TRBJ1-5	-	CASSLDIDSNQPQHF
TRBV10-3	TRBJ1-1	-	CAISEQTGVLNTEAFF
TRBV28	TRBJ1-5	-	CASSTDSPNQPQHF
TRBV4-3	TRBJ2-2	TRBD1	CASSQDADRVATGELFF
TRBV10-1	TRBJ2-3	-	CASSELPSSTDTQYF
TRBV2	TRBJ2-7	TRBD2	CASSGLAGVVEQYF